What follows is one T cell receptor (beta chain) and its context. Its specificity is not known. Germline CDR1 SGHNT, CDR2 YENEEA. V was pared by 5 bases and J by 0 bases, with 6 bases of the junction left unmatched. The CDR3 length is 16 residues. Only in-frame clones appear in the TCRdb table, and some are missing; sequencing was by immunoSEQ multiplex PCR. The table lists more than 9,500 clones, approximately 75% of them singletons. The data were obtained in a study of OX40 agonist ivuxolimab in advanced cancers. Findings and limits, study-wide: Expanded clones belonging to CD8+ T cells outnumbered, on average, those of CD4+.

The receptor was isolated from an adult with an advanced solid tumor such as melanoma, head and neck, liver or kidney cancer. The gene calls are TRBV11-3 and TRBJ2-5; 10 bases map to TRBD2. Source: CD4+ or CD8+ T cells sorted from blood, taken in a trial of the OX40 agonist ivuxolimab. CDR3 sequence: CASSQRLAGNQETQYF. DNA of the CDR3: TGTGCCAGCAGCCAAAGACTAGCGGGTAACCAAGAGACCCAGTACTTC.